Each of the 27 T cell receptor beta chains below was sequenced from the same sample in a study of blood T cell repertoires in COVID-19. Assay used: immunoSEQ multiplex PCR; TCRdb lists only in-frame clones, some missing. The sample yields thousands of clones, 90% seen once. The sequencing sample was made of peripheral blood. These receptors all come from a man aged 55 to 70 with acute or convalescent COVID-19.

The genes are TRBV7-8 and TRBJ2-5; D is perhaps TRBD1 (5 bases). V lost 5 bases and J 2 bases, leaving 9 bases between the germline ends. CDR3 length: 13 amino acids. CDR1 and CDR2 from the germline V gene are SGHVS and FQNEAQ. CDR3 DNA sequence: TGTGCCAGCAGCAGACAGTTACAAGAGACCCAGTACTTC. As protein: CASSRQLQETQYF.

The rearrangement links TRBV11-2 to TRBJ2-1; tentative D call: TRBD2 (5 bases). V lost 5 bases, J lost 6 bases, and 8 bases lay in between. This CDR3 spans 12 amino acids. Germline V CDR1 and CDR2: SGHAT, FQNNGV. CDR3: CASSDYPNEQFF. In DNA form, the CDR3 reads TGTGCCAGCAGCGACTACCCCAATGAGCAGTTCTTC.

The chain combines TRBV7-9 with TRBJ2-3, with 11 bases identical to TRBD2. Germline assignment: CDR1 SEHNR and CDR2 FQNEAQ (reference sequence). The V and J ends lost 5 bases and 2 bases, in that order; junction bases with no gene match: 6. The CDR3 is 16 residues long. The CDR3 is CASSQGTSGITDTQYF. CDR3 in DNA: TGTGCCAGCAGCCAAGGGACTAGCGGTATCACAGATACGCAGTATTTT.

This sequence joins TRBV28 and TRBJ2-3; 9 bases match TRBD2. Germline CDR1 and CDR2: MDHEN and SYDVKM. V lost 5 bases and J lost 4; bases outside the gene matches: 4. The CDR3 loop spans 14 amino acids. CDR3 sequence: CASSPGTSPDTQYF. Here the CDR3 DNA reads TGTGCCAGCAGTCCCGGGACTAGCCCAGATACGCAGTATTTT.

The chain carries TRBV28 and TRBJ2-5, with 10 nucleotides matching TRBD1. From germline, CDR1 is MDHEN and CDR2 SYDVKM. The CDR3 spans 15 residues. The ends lost 5 bases at V and 7 bases at J; junction bases unmatched: 10. In DNA form, the CDR3 reads TGTGCCAGCAGTCTCGGACAGGGGGGGCTGGGGACCCAGTACTTC. It is translated as CASSLGQGGLGTQYF. Together with reference TRBV28 and TRBJ2-5, the CDR3 gives the full variable domain: DVKVTQSSRYLVKRTGEKVFLECVQDMDHENMFWYRQDPGLGLRLIYFSYDVKMKEKGDIPEGYSVSREKKERFSLILESASTNQTSMYLCASSLGQGGLGTQYFGPGTRLLVL.

V and J are TRBV19 and TRBJ1-5; D remains unclear. Germline values: CDR1 LNHDA, CDR2 SQIVND (reference sequence). Trimming stripped 5 bases from V and 0 bases from J, with 8 bases between. The CDR3 sequence is 14 residues long. CDR3 in amino acids: CASSPGYSNQPQHF. In DNA form, the CDR3 reads TGTGCCAGTAGTCCGGGGTATAGCAATCAGCCCCAGCATTTT.

The gene calls are TRBV4-2 and TRBJ2-2, with 7 bases that match TRBD2. Per germline, CDR1 LGHNA and CDR2 YNFKEQ. The ends lost 0 bases at V and 7 bases at J; junction bases unmatched: 5. CDR3 length equals 15 residues. In nucleotides, the CDR3 is TGTGCCAGCAGCCAAGAGGGCGGGACTAACGGGGAGCTGTTTTTT. It is translated as CASSQEGGTNGELFF.

V usage is TRBV5-1 and J usage is TRBJ2-2; D is ambiguous. Germline V gives CDR1 SGHRS, CDR2 YFSETQ. This CDR3 is 15 amino acids long. Trimming stripped 7 bases from V and 2 bases from J, with 15 bases between. CDR3 protein: CASSEAGDNTGELFF. The CDR3 DNA sequence: TGCGCCAGCTCTGAAGCAGGCGATAACACCGGGGAGCTGTTTTTT. The complete variable domain, with remaining parts taken from reference TRBV5-1 and TRBJ2-2, reads KAGVTQTPRYLIKTRGQQVTLSCSPISGHRSVSWYQQTPGQGLQFLFEYFSETQRNKGNFPGRFSGRQFSNSRSEMNVSTLELGDSALYLCASSEAGDNTGELFFGEGSRLTVL.

This clone appeared a few times. The V and J genes are TRBV10-3 and TRBJ2-2; a weak D match, TRBD1 (6 bases). The V and J ends lost 4 bases and 7 bases respectively, with 19 bases between them. The CDR3 length is 16 residues. The germline V gene has CDR1 ENHRY and CDR2 SYGVKD. The CDR3 coding sequence is TGTGCCATCAGTGGAGGGGAAGGGAGACAGGTCGGGGAGCTGTTTTTT. As protein: CAISGGEGRQVGELFF.

This chain connects TRBV11-2 to TRBJ1-4; the D gene is possibly TRBD1 (5 bases). CDR1 SGHAT and CDR2 FQNNGV come from the germline V gene. This CDR3 has 15 residues. Trimming removed 3 bases from V and 6 bases from J, with 14 bases in between. The CDR3 region has the DNA TGTGCCAGCAGCTTGGGCCGGGGCGGGGATGAAAAACTGTTTTTT. Protein product: CASSLGRGGDEKLFF.

This clone has only one observation. The J gene is TRBJ2-1, the V gene TRBV7-6; TRBD2 aligns across 11 bases. Germline V gene data show CDR1 as SGHVS and CDR2 as FNYEAQ. This CDR3 comprises 18 residues. With V trimmed by 4 bases and J by 4 bases, 12 bases remained unmatched. CDR3 in amino acids: CASSSGGSGTSGYNEQFF. Written as DNA, the CDR3 is TGTGCCAGCAGCTCAGGGGGCTCCGGGACTAGCGGTTACAATGAGCAGTTCTTC.

This chain uses TRBV4-1 with TRBJ2-5; no clear D gene. Germline V gene data show CDR1 as MGHRA and CDR2 as YSYEKL. V lost 9 bases and J 2 bases, leaving 10 bases between the germline ends. This CDR3 region has 12 residues. In DNA, the CDR3 is TGCGCCAGTCGCGGCGTACAAGAGACCCAGTACTTC. As protein: CASRGVQETQYF.

As for this clone: The junction and the germline gene differ at one end; a read error may be behind it. The chain joins TRBV15 to TRBJ2-3, with D perhaps TRBD2 (6 bases). The CDR3 has 16 amino acids. CDR1 and CDR2 (germline): LNHNV, YYDKDF (reference sequence). CDR3 protein: CATSRNRDLSTNTQYF. CDR3 DNA: TGTGCCACCAGCAGAAACCGGGACTTAAGCACAAATACGCAGTATTTT.

V gene TRBV12-3 or TRBV12-4 combines with J gene TRBJ2-5, with TRBD2 as a possible D gene (5 bases). V was trimmed by 5 bases and J by 2 bases, leaving 9 bases between them. The CDR3 runs 13 residues. CDR3 sequence (DNA): TGTGCCAGCAGTCTCGGAGGTCAAGAGACCCAGTACTTC. This encodes CASSLGGQETQYF.

The V and J genes are TRBV11-2 and TRBJ1-1; 8 bases are shared with TRBD1. Germline values: CDR1 SGHAT, CDR2 FQNNGV. The trim removed 5 bases at V and 4 bases at J, leaving 12 bases unmatched. CDR3 length: 16 residues. CDR3 sequence reads: CASSPRGDRRGTEAFF. The CDR3, as DNA: TGTGCCAGCAGCCCCAGGGGGGACAGGCGAGGCACTGAAGCTTTCTTT. Combining the CDR3 with reference TRBV11-2 and TRBJ1-1 gives the whole variable domain EAGVAQSPRYKIIEKRQSVAFWCNPISGHATLYWYQQILGQGPKLLIQFQNNGVVDDSQLPKDRFSAERLKGVDSTLKIQPAKLEDSAVYLCASSPRGDRRGTEAFFGQGTRLTVV.

The chain uses TRBV5-1 and TRBJ1-2; 10 bases align to TRBD1. From germline, CDR1 is SGHRS and CDR2 YFSETQ. V gave up 1 base and J gave up 3 bases; unmatched junction bases: 6. This CDR3 is 16 amino acids long. The CDR3 loop reads CASSLRTGGRHYGYTF. The CDR3 DNA sequence: TGCGCCAGCAGCTTGAGGACAGGGGGTAGGCACTATGGCTACACCTTC.

The CDR3 nucleotides read TGTGCCAGCAGTTTATCGGGGCAGGCTCTATTCAATCAGCCCCAGCATTTT. It is translated as CASSLSGQALFNQPQHF. The rearrangement joins TRBV27 to TRBJ1-5, with a possible D match to TRBD1 (5 bases). The CDR3 totals 17 residues. CDR1 is MNHEY, CDR2 SMNVEV, per germline (reference sequence). Trimming took off 0 bases at V and 3 bases at J, with 15 bases between the two ends.

CDR3 residues: CASSRTNPKDEQFF. The DNA for the CDR3 is TGCGCCAGCAGTCGGACTAACCCTAAGGATGAGCAGTTCTTC. V and J are TRBV10-2 and TRBJ2-1; the D gene is possibly TRBD2 (6 bases). Per the germline V gene, CDR1 is WSHSY and CDR2 is SAAADI. Trimming pared 5 bases from V and 8 bases from J, leaving 16 bases between. The CDR3 sequence is 14 residues long.

This clone appeared once. V gene TRBV18 combines with J gene TRBJ2-7; TRBD1 agrees at 9 bases. With 5 bases clipped from V and 2 bases from J, the junction kept 7 bases outside the gene matches. The CDR3 extends over 15 amino acids. Germline CDR1 and CDR2: KGHSH and LQKENI. CDR3 DNA sequence: TGTGCCAGCTCAGGGACAGGGTTGGGGCCCTACGAGCAGTACTTC. Translation: CASSGTGLGPYEQYF.

J is TRBJ2-3 and V is TRBV27; 8 bases match TRBD2. The CDR3 length is 14 residues. J gave up 7 bases and V 2 bases, and 5 bases lay outside the gene matches. Per germline, CDR1 MNHEY and CDR2 SMNVEV (reference sequence). Here the CDR3 reads CASSLRGGLHTQYF. The CDR3 DNA reads TGTGCCAGCAGTTTACGGGGGGGCCTTCATACGCAGTATTTT.

J is TRBJ2-3 and V is TRBV3-1 (or the pseudogene TRBV3-2); D is possibly TRBD1 (5 bases). V lost 5 bases to trimming and J lost 0 bases, with 9 bases between them. The germline gives CDR1 LGHDT, CDR2 YNNKEL (reference sequence). This CDR3 is built from 14 residues. The CDR3 region has the DNA TGTGCCAGCAGCGCGGACACCAGCACAGATACGCAGTATTTT. It yields the protein CASSADTSTDTQYF.

J is TRBJ2-7 and V is TRBV5-1; 10 bases are a match to TRBD2. This CDR3 region has 15 residues. CDR1 is SGHRS, CDR2 YFSETQ, per germline. V was pared by 4 bases and J by 1 base, with 5 bases of the junction left unmatched. The DNA of the CDR3 is TGCGCCAGCAGCGGCACTAGCGGGGCATCCTACGAGCAGTACTTC. Translation gives CASSGTSGASYEQYF. The full variable domain, rest sourced from reference TRBV5-1 and TRBJ2-7, is KAGVTQTPRYLIKTRGQQVTLSCSPISGHRSVSWYQQTPGQGLQFLFEYFSETQRNKGNFPGRFSGRQFSNSRSEMNVSTLELGDSALYLCASSGTSGASYEQYFGPGTRLTVT.

This chain links TRBV11-3 with TRBJ2-2; D perhaps matches TRBD1 (5 bases). The CDR3 loop spans 16 amino acids. Germline loops: CDR1 SGHNT, CDR2 YENEEA. V was shortened by 4 bases and J by 1 base, with 13 bases between the two germline ends. The CDR3 here is CASSWGQLGNTGELFF. The CDR3, as DNA: TGTGCCAGCAGCTGGGGCCAGCTAGGGAACACCGGGGAGCTGTTTTTT.

This clone came up once. The chain combines TRBV15 with TRBJ2-2; 9 nucleotides match TRBD1. CDR3 length: 16 residues. From germline, CDR1 is LNHNV and CDR2 YYDKDF (reference sequence). The ends lost 2 bases at V and 4 bases at J; junction bases unmatched: 5. CDR3 amino acids: CATSRTGGIFTGELFF. The CDR3 nucleotides are TGTGCCACCAGCAGAACAGGGGGCATTTTCACCGGGGAGCTGTTTTTT.

The chain combines TRBV19 with TRBJ1-1; D ambiguous. CDR1 LNHDA and CDR2 SQIVND come from the germline V gene (reference sequence). The V end lost 1 base, the J end lost 4 bases, and 19 bases lay between the germline ends. The CDR3 extends over 17 amino acids. The chain's CDR3 is CASSIGASSGIRTEAFF. In DNA, the CDR3 is TGTGCCAGTAGTATAGGGGCGTCCTCCGGGATCCGCACTGAAGCTTTCTTT.

This sequence joins TRBV9 and TRBJ1-2; 7 positions agree with TRBD1. Trimming took 3 bases from V and 8 from J; bases not matched to a gene: 10. This CDR3 region has 14 residues. Germline V gives CDR1 SGDLS, CDR2 YYNGEE. The CDR3 loop reads CASSAGTGARGYTF. In DNA, the CDR3 is TGTGCCAGCAGCGCGGGAACAGGGGCCCGAGGCTACACCTTC.

The chain carries TRBV19 and TRBJ1-1, with 7 bases aligning to TRBD1. J lost 4 bases, V lost 9 bases, and 8 bases had no gene match. The CDR3 is 13 amino acids. Germline CDR1 and CDR2: LNHDA and SQIVND (reference sequence). As DNA, the CDR3 is TGTGCCAGCCGTTCAGGGGGTGGCACTGAAGCTTTCTTT. This codes for CASRSGGGTEAFF.